The 24 T cell receptor beta chains below were found in one sample sequenced in a study of glioma-infiltrating T cells. TCR alpha and beta CDR3 regions were amplified from RNA using iRepertoire nested multiplex PCR. MiXCR was run by TCRdb on the multiplex PCR reads, yielding one entry per CDR3 protein. The top ten hold about a third of the sample, which has 3,000 to 3,500 distinct CDR3 sequences, approximately 86% seen once. Sequenced sample: glioma tissue, nonneoplastic brain tissue, or PBMCs (not recorded which). The receptors originated from a human donor with low-grade glioma or glioblastoma, undergoing nonglioma brain surgery, or in good health (not recorded which).

In regard to this clonotype: For a library built for alpha chains, this beta chain is a stray read; little rests on its size. The V and J genes are TRBV19 and TRBJ1-4; TRBD1 might be the D (5 bases). The V gene lost 0 bases and the J gene lost 8 bases, with 13 bases spanning the gap. The CDR3 runs 15 residues. The germline V gene has CDR1 LNHDA and CDR2 SQIVND (reference sequence). The CDR3 DNA is TGTGCCAGTAGTATAGATGGAGGGGTTGGAGAAAAACTGTTTTTT. It encodes CASSIDGGVGEKLFF.

To note about this clonotype: This beta chain lies outside the target of a library built for alpha chains; its clone size means little. The chain uses TRBV5-5 and TRBJ1-5; TRBD1 matches 9 bases. The CDR3 consists of 19 residues. Germline V gene lookup returns CDR1 SGHKS and CDR2 YYEKEE (reference sequence). V lost 4 bases to trimming and J lost 2 bases; unmatched junction nucleotides: 16. In nucleotides, the CDR3 is TGTGCCAGCAGCCACCGACCGGGACAGGGCCCTGTTGGCAATCAGCCCCAGCATTTT. It specifies CASSHRPGQGPVGNQPQHF. Together with reference TRBV5-5 and TRBJ1-5, the CDR3 gives the full variable domain: DAGVTQSPTHLIKTRGQQVTLRCSPISGHKSVSWYQQVLGQGPQFIFQYYEKEERGRGNFPDRFSARQFPNYSSELNVNALLLGDSALYLCASSHRPGQGPVGNQPQHFGDGTRLSIL.

Turning to this clonotype: Because the library targeted alpha chains, this beta chain is an off-target read whose size means little. This rearrangement joins TRBV5-4 to TRBJ1-2; 7 bases agree with TRBD1. The ends lost 6 bases at V and 0 bases at J; junction bases unmatched: 8. The germline V gene has CDR1 SGHNT and CDR2 YYREEE (reference sequence). This CDR3 has 15 residues. The CDR3 protein is CASNAWDRTNYGYTF. The CDR3 bases are TGTGCCAGCAATGCCTGGGACAGAACTAACTATGGCTACACCTTC.

Remarks on this clonotype: Found in a library prepared for alpha chains, this beta chain is an off-target read, and its abundance has little meaning. The chain employs TRBV9 and TRBJ2-6; D tentatively fits TRBD1 or TRBD2 (5 bases each). Per germline, CDR1 SGDLS and CDR2 YYNGEE. The CDR3 has 16 amino acids. Deletions cut 0 bases from V and 8 bases from J, with 15 bases between. CDR3 DNA sequence: TGTGCCAGCAGCGTAGGTGGGGGTTCGGGGACCAACGTCCTGACTTTC. As protein: CASSVGGGSGTNVLTF.

About this clonotype: Since the library was made to target alpha chains, this beta chain is a stray read and its abundance is not meaningful. The chain joins TRBV20-1 to TRBJ2-1; D unresolved. This CDR3 spans 14 amino acids. Trimming took off 4 bases at V and 1 base at J, with 11 bases between the two ends. CDR1 and CDR2 from the germline V gene are DFQATT and SNEGSKA (reference sequence). The CDR3 protein is CSATPLGSYNEQFF. The DNA for the CDR3 is TGCAGTGCTACCCCCCTGGGATCCTACAATGAGCAGTTCTTC.

Comment on this clonotype: The library was built for alpha chains, so this beta chain is an off-target read and its size means little. This rearrangement joins TRBV27 to TRBJ2-2; D gene ambiguous. CDR1 is MNHEY and CDR2 is SMNVEV in the germline V gene (reference sequence). The CDR3 is 13 amino acids. The germline V and J ends were trimmed by 7 bases and 7 bases, with 13 bases remaining between them. The CDR3 DNA follows: TGTGCCAGCAAGGGTTTGCCCGACGGGGAGCTGTTTTTT. It codes for CASKGLPDGELFF.

In regard to this clonotype: This beta chain was picked up by a library intended for alpha chains and is off target, so its count carries little meaning. The J gene is TRBJ2-5, the V gene TRBV27, with D unresolved. Per germline, CDR1 MNHEY and CDR2 SMNVEV (reference sequence). CDR3 length equals 14 residues. CDR3 sequence reads: CAPPPNDRRETQYF. The CDR3 nucleotides are TGTGCGCCCCCCCCCAACGACCGGCGGGAGACCCAGTACTTC.

Details on this clonotype: This beta chain came through as a stray read in a library set up for alpha chains, and its size says little. The genes are TRBV29-1 and TRBJ1-1, with D perhaps TRBD1 (5 bases). The CDR3 loop spans 14 amino acids. Trimming cost V 7 bases and J 2 bases, with 17 bases left between them. CDR1 and CDR2 (germline): SQVTM, ANQGSEA. The CDR3 loop reads CSGTGIHRNTEAFF. DNA for the CDR3: TGCAGCGGAACAGGAATACACCGAAACACTGAAGCTTTCTTT.

In the case of this clonotype: Found in a library prepared for alpha chains, this beta chain is an off-target read, and its abundance has little meaning. The chain recombines TRBV10-3 with TRBJ1-2, with a weak D call TRBD1 (5 bases). The V and J ends lost 10 bases and 4 bases respectively, with 16 bases between them. Germline assignment: CDR1 ENHRY and CDR2 SYGVKD. This CDR3 has 13 amino acids. The CDR3 spells CASSYQGGYGYTF. The CDR3 nucleotides are TGTGCCAGCTCCTACCAGGGCGGCTATGGCTACACCTTC.

Notes on this clonotype: An end of the junction differs from the germline gene, which may be a read error. Found in a library prepared for alpha chains, this beta chain is an off-target read, and its abundance has little meaning. The V call is TRBV7-9, the J call TRBJ2-7; D is undetermined. The CDR3 contains 13 residues. Germline V gives CDR1 SEHNR, CDR2 FQNEAQ (reference sequence). CDR3 DNA sequence: TGTGCCAGCACCGAACCGGGCAGTTACGAGCGGTACTTC. Its protein is CASTEPGSYERYF.

A note on this clonotype: This beta chain is an unintended read in a library built for alpha chains; its size means little. V and J are TRBV6-2 or TRBV6-3 and TRBJ2-3; no clear D gene. V was trimmed by 5 bases and J by 6 bases, leaving 18 bases between them. The CDR3 contains 15 residues. CDR1 MNHEY and CDR2 SVGEGT come from the germline V gene. CDR3 protein: CASSDSWVRADTQYF. The CDR3 coding sequence is TGTGCCAGCAGTGATTCGTGGGTCCGGGCGGATACGCAGTATTTT.

In regard to this clonotype: This beta chain is off target for a library built for alpha chains, so its abundance means little. V gene TRBV28 combines with J gene TRBJ2-7, with 9 bases aligning to TRBD1. The ends lost 1 base at V and 5 bases at J; junction bases unmatched: 6. Germline V lookup: CDR1 MDHEN, CDR2 SYDVKM. The CDR3 runs 15 residues. The CDR3 here is CASSLLGQGYHEQYF. The CDR3 DNA sequence: TGTGCCAGCAGTTTATTGGGACAGGGTTACCACGAGCAGTACTTC.

Points on this clonotype: This beta chain lies outside the target of a library built for alpha chains; its clone size means little. The gene calls are TRBV6-1 and TRBJ1-2; 7 nucleotides match TRBD1. CDR1 MNHNS and CDR2 SASEGT come from the germline V gene. The CDR3 has 15 amino acids. J lost 1 base, V lost 5 bases, and 7 bases had no gene match. The CDR3 region is CASSYLAGGNYGYTF. The CDR3 DNA sequence: TGTGCCAGCAGTTATCTTGCAGGGGGTAACTATGGCTACACCTTC.

Regarding this clonotype: Being off target in a library aimed at alpha chains, this beta chain has a size of little meaning. V is TRBV20-1 and J is TRBJ1-5, with D uncertain. V dropped 4 bases and J dropped 1 base, with 5 bases sitting between them. The CDR3 spans 12 residues. The germline V gene has CDR1 DFQATT and CDR2 SNEGSKA (reference sequence). CDR3 nucleotide sequence: TGCAGTGCTAAGGGCAGCAATCAGCCCCAGCATTTT. This translates into CSAKGSNQPQHF.

In this sample, this clonotype turned up a few times. This beta chain turned up in a library designed for alpha chains; as an off-target read, its abundance says little. V gene TRBV15 combines with J gene TRBJ1-3; D is undetermined. The V end was cut by 5 bases, the J end by 8 bases, with 19 bases between. Germline V gene sequence: CDR1 LNHNV, CDR2 YYDKDF (reference sequence). This CDR3 contains 15 residues. DNA of the CDR3: TGTGCCACCAGCTCCCCGGTCCCGGGATTGGACACCATATATTTT. Its protein is CATSSPVPGLDTIYF.

Of note for this clonotype: This beta chain lies outside the target of a library built for alpha chains; its clone size means little. This chain uses TRBV6-2 or TRBV6-3 with TRBJ2-3, with D uncertain. Between the trimmed V and J ends, which lost 4 bases and 2 bases, there was a span of 4 bases. The CDR3 extends over 12 amino acids. Germline V lookup: CDR1 MNHEY, CDR2 SVGEGT. The CDR3 here is CASSSTTDTQYF. CDR3 DNA sequence: TGTGCCAGCAGTTCCACCACAGATACGCAGTATTTT.

Notes on this clonotype: Relative to the germline gene, one junction end is altered; a read error may explain this. The library was prepared for alpha chains; this beta chain is a stray read, so its frequency means little. This chain uses TRBV28 with TRBJ2-7; D possibly matches TRBD1 or TRBD2 (6 bases each). The CDR3 has 14 residues. Germline V gene data show CDR1 as MDHEN and CDR2 as SYDVKM. CDR3 region: CASSSRDTLYEQYF. CDR3 in DNA: TGTGCCAGTAGTTCGCGGGACACCCTGTACGAGCAGTACTTC.

In the case of this clonotype: The library was built for alpha chains, so this beta chain is an off-target read and its size means little. V usage is TRBV6-1 and J usage is TRBJ1-5; 9 bases line up with TRBD1. CDR1 is MNHNS, CDR2 SASEGT, per germline. This CDR3 has 14 amino acids. V lost 6 bases and J lost 4; bases outside the gene matches: 4. For the CDR3, the DNA is TGTGCCAGCAGAGCGGGACAGGGAAATCAGCCCCAGCATTTT. It yields the protein CASRAGQGNQPQHF.

On this clonotype itself: This beta chain slipped into a library made for alpha chains as a stray read, so its size is not meaningful. The rearrangement joins TRBV4-1 to TRBJ2-3; 12 bases match TRBD2. The CDR3 has 16 residues. The germline CDR1 and CDR2 sequences are MGHRA and YSYEKL. Trimming at V came to 0 bases and at J to 6 bases, leaving 4 bases not matched to a gene. As DNA, the CDR3 is TGCGCCAGCAGCCAAGATACTAGCGGGAGGAGGGATACGCAGTATTTT. It encodes CASSQDTSGRRDTQYF.

About this clonotype itself: This beta chain is an unintended read in a library built for alpha chains; its size means little. This sequence joins TRBV6-2 or TRBV6-3 and TRBJ2-1; TRBD1 matches 9 bases. This CDR3 spans 16 amino acids. Germline CDR1 and CDR2: MNHEY and SVGEGT. The V segment lost 1 base and the J segment 3 bases; nucleotides outside the gene matches: 4. The CDR3 bases are TGTGCCAGCAGTTACTTTGGGGACAGGGTCTACAATGAGCAGTTCTTC. Translated: CASSYFGDRVYNEQFF.

On this clonotype itself: This beta chain is a stray sequence in a library constructed for alpha chains; its clone size is not meaningful. The chain joins TRBV20-1 to TRBJ1-5; D is uncertain. CDR3 size: 14 residues. Per germline, CDR1 DFQATT and CDR2 SNEGSKA (reference sequence). Trimming pared 6 bases from V and 1 base from J, leaving 13 bases between. The CDR3 loop reads CSAQHTASNQPQHF. The CDR3 DNA sequence: TGCAGTGCCCAGCACACGGCGAGCAATCAGCCCCAGCATTTT.

Concerning this clonotype: Little can be read into the size of this beta chain, an off-target read in a library designed for alpha chains. The chain recombines TRBV6-2 or TRBV6-3 with TRBJ1-4, with 7 bases aligning to TRBD1. Germline assignment: CDR1 MNHEY and CDR2 SVGEGT. Losses at the gene ends were 4 bases for V and 3 bases for J; bases not matched to a gene: 5. The CDR3 runs 15 residues. The CDR3 DNA sequence: TGTGCCAGCAGTTCGACGGGACAGTCTAATGAAAAACTGTTTTTT. As protein: CASSSTGQSNEKLFF.

About this clonotype: In a library made to pick up alpha chains, this beta chain is a stray read with a size that means little. The chain is built from TRBV20-1 and TRBJ1-2; TRBD1 might be the D (5 bases). V was shortened by 0 bases and J by 5 bases, with 13 bases between the two germline ends. Looked up from germline, CDR1 is DFQATT and CDR2 is SNEGSKA (reference sequence). This CDR3 has 14 amino acids. The CDR3: CSARESGMRYGYTF. The CDR3, as DNA: TGCAGTGCTAGAGAATCAGGGATGAGGTATGGCTACACCTTC.

Points on this clonotype: This beta chain is a stray sequence in a library constructed for alpha chains; its clone size is not meaningful. The rearrangement joins TRBV20-1 to TRBJ2-4; 8 nucleotides match TRBD2. The germline CDR1 and CDR2 sequences are DFQATT and SNEGSKA (reference sequence). J gave up 8 bases and V 2 bases, and 11 bases lay outside the gene matches. The CDR3 contains 15 residues. The CDR3 nucleotides are TGCAGTGCTAGATTTAGAGCGGGGGTCGGGGACATTCAGTACTTC. Translated: CSARFRAGVGDIQYF.